This T cell receptor (beta chain) stems from a study of CD8+CD57+ T cells in acquired aplastic anemia. At the level of the study: Mean yield of DNA from sorted CD4+ and CD8+ cells was 3 to 3.5 ug. CD4+ cells from healthy donors averaged roughly 10 million reads.

As regards this clonotype: Its antigen is unidentified.

Study results and caveats: No significant patient-versus-control difference appeared in CD8+ Simpson's diversity. Overlapping CD8+ CDR3 repertoires of patients and controls contained some 27 shared sequences.

Researchers used genomic DNA as the template to profile TCR beta VDJ and CDR3. TCRdb reprocessed the reads via MiXCR and lists one record per CDR3 protein. The table lists approximately 200,000 distinct CDR3 sequences, 61% of them singletons, with about 31% in the top ten. V gave up 0 bases and J gave up 4 bases, with 9 bases separating them. The CDR3 covers 13 residues. Germline assignment: CDR1 DFQATT and CDR2 SNEGSKA (reference sequence). Sequencing was performed on sorted CD4+, CD8+, or CD8+CD57+ T cells (not recorded which) from PBMCs. The source of this sequence is a human donor in good health. This chain uses TRBV20-1 with TRBJ1-2; no definite D call. The CDR3 here is CSARDSAGYGYTF. CDR3 sequence (DNA): TGCAGTGCTAGAGATTCAGCGGGCTATGGCTACACCTTC.